These 4 T cell receptor beta chains share one sample of origin, sequenced in a study of technical replicates of blood from a handful of donors (dated by TCRdb to the late 2010s). Libraries were constructed by the immunoSEQ multiplex PCR assay. TCRdb mirrors the immuneACCESS table, restricted to in-frame sequences. Some clones are absent from its copies; in checked studies, under half trace to an unresolved V gene, and the reason for the others is unknown. The sample table lists tens of thousands of clones, 90% of them with a count of one. The top ten hold 4% to 5% of the sample. The specimen was PBMCs. These receptor sequences come from a human donor in good health. Some clones in this sample may be carry-over from other donors' samples.

The chain uses TRBV15 and TRBJ1-2, with 10 bases lining up with TRBD1. Germline values: CDR1 LNHNV, CDR2 YYDKDF (reference sequence). This CDR3 has 15 amino acids. V shed 1 base, J shed 5 bases, and the junction held 4 bases outside the gene matches. The CDR3 DNA reads TGTGCCACCAGCAGAGGACAGGGGGCCGGGTATGGCTACACCTTC. It is translated as CATSRGQGAGYGYTF.

CDR3: CASSSETRGTGELFF. In DNA form, the CDR3 reads TGTGCCAGCAGTTCCGAGACTAGAGGTACCGGGGAGCTGTTTTTT. The chain is built from TRBV6-6 and TRBJ2-2; a possible D gene is TRBD2 (6 bases). The V end lost 4 bases, the J end lost 5 bases, and 14 bases lay between the germline ends. The CDR3 loop spans 15 amino acids. Germline loops: CDR1 MNHNY, CDR2 SVGAGI (reference sequence).

This chain joins TRBV10-3 and TRBJ1-2, with 10 positions matching TRBD1. CDR1 is ENHRY and CDR2 is SYGVKD in the germline V gene. The CDR3 is 13 residues long. The junction had 9 bases not matched to a gene; V was cut back by 6 bases and J by 11 bases. The chain's CDR3 is CAIRGTGDRGYTF. Written as DNA, the CDR3 is TGTGCCATCAGGGGCACCGGGGACAGGGGTTACACCTTC.

The CDR3 sequence is CASSQDSQSLHYPNTGELFF. CDR3 nucleotide sequence: TGCGCCAGCAGCCAAGACAGCCAGTCTCTTCACTACCCTAACACCGGGGAGCTGTTTTTT. V gene TRBV4-3 combines with J gene TRBJ2-2, with D unclear. The CDR3 totals 20 residues. The germline V and J ends were trimmed by 0 bases and 2 bases, with 22 bases remaining between them. The germline CDR1 and CDR2 sequences are LGHNA and YSLEER.